The rows below give T cell receptor beta chains drawn from one sample of a study of cytomegalovirus exposure and HLA in healthy donors. Using immunoSEQ multiplex PCR, the repertoire was profiled, and TCRdb retains in-frame clones only, with some absent. The table records over 200,000 clones, approximately 82% of them present only once. The sequencing input was PBMCs. The receptor source for this set is a woman in her late teens or twenties in good health and CMV-seronegative. Both conserved end residues are part of each CDR3. Fields, in order: D gene, V gene, J gene, clone size, CDR3 protein, CDR3 DNA. A D gene is named only where the DNA matches it firmly. The size field is filled for only some rows; it gives once, few, many or a size class.

>.|TRBV5-1|TRBJ2-1|.
CASSLITRIREQFF
TGCGCCAGCAGCTTGATAACTAGAATTCGCGAGCAGTTCTTC
>TRBD1|TRBV12-5|TRBJ2-7|.
CASGDTGTAFYEQYF
TGTGCTAGTGGCGACACCGGGACAGCCTTTTACGAGCAGTACTTC
>.|TRBV6-1|TRBJ1-1|few
CASTPRDIGNTEAFF
TGTGCCAGCACTCCTCGAGACATCGGGAACACTGAAGCTTTCTTT
>TRBD1|TRBV15|TRBJ1-4|.
CATSSSTGPNEKLFF
TGTGCCACCAGCTCTTCGACAGGGCCTAATGAAAAACTGTTTTTT
>.|TRBV28|TRBJ1-1|.
CASSLSLNTEAFF
TGTGCCAGCAGTTTATCTCTGAACACTGAAGCTTTCTTT
>.|TRBV5-6|TRBJ1-1|.
CASSYGQNTEAFF
TGTGCCAGCAGCTACGGACAGAACACTGAAGCTTTCTTT
>.|TRBV9|TRBJ2-7|.
CASSVVEGGEQYF
TGTGCCAGCAGCGTAGTTGAGGGTGGCGAGCAGTACTTC
>.|TRBV4-1|TRBJ1-5|few
CASSQADLSNQPQHF
TGCGCCAGCAGCCAAGCGGACCTTAGCAATCAGCCCCAGCATTTT
>TRBD1|TRBV27|TRBJ2-2|.
CASSFTTGTLTGELFF
TGTGCCAGCAGTTTTACGACAGGGACCTTGACCGGGGAGCTGTTTTTT
>.|TRBV7-9|TRBJ1-2|.
CASSLSRTDNYGYTF
TGTGCCAGCAGCTTAAGTAGAACAGATAACTATGGCTACACCTTC
>.|TRBV6-5|TRBJ1-2|.
CASSYVENYGYTF
TGTGCCAGCAGTTACGTGGAGAACTATGGCTACACCTTC
>.|TRBV15|TRBJ2-3|.
CATSRVRGVTDTQYF
TGTGCCACCAGCAGAGTAAGGGGAGTCACAGATACGCAGTATTTT
>TRBD1|TRBV5-4|TRBJ2-1|.
CASSPGQGVRSEQFF
TGTGCCAGCAGCCCGGGACAGGGCGTACGGAGTGAGCAGTTCTTC
>.|TRBV10-3|TRBJ1-5|.
CAISGGGNQPQHF
TGTGCCATCAGTGGTGGAGGCAATCAGCCCCAGCATTTT
>.|TRBV5-1|TRBJ2-5|.
CASSGQETQYF
TGCGCCAGCAGCGGACAAGAGACCCAGTACTTC
>.|TRBV5-4|TRBJ1-1|once
CASSSLLGRERNTEAFF
TGTGCCAGCAGCTCCCTGTTGGGTCGGGAGCGGAACACTGAAGCTTTCTTT
>TRBD1|TRBV2|TRBJ1-2|few
CASSSGQGYYGYTF
TGTGCCAGCAGTTCGGGACAGGGGTACTATGGCTACACCTTC
>TRBD1|TRBV7-9|TRBJ2-5|.
CASSFRDREETQYF
TGTGCCAGCAGCTTCCGGGACAGGGAGGAGACCCAGTACTTC
>.|TRBV28|TRBJ1-2|once
CASTPGGVGGYTF
TGTGCCAGCACCCCGGGGGGGGTGGGGGGCTACACCTTC
>.|TRBV20-1|TRBJ2-1|.
CSAALYNEQFF
TGCAGTGCTGCACTTTACAATGAGCAGTTCTTC
>TRBD1|TRBV6-6|TRBJ2-7|few
CASSYSTPGQGYEQYF
TGTGCCAGCAGTTACTCGACCCCGGGACAGGGCTACGAGCAGTACTTC
>.|TRBV18|TRBJ1-1|.
CASSQTGSTEAFF
TGTGCCAGCTCACAAACAGGTTCCACTGAAGCTTTCTTT
>.|TRBV15|TRBJ2-2|.
CATSRQTNTGELFF
TGTGCCACCAGCAGACAGACGAACACCGGGGAGCTGTTTTTT